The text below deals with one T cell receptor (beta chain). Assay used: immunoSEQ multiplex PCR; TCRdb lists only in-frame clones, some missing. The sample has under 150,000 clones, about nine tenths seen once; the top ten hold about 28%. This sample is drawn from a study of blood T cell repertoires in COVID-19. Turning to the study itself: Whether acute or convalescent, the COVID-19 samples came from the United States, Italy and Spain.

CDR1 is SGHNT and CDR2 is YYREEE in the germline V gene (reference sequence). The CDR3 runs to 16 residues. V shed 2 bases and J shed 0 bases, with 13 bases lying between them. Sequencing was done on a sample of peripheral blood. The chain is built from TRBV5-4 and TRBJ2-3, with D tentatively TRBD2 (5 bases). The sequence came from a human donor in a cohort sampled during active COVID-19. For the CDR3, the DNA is TGTGCCAGCAGCTTTAAAGACTACTCTAGCACAGATACGCAGTATTTT. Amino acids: CASSFKDYSSTDTQYF.